The rows below give T cell receptor beta chains drawn from one sample of a study of metastatic and nonmetastatic thyroid tumors. With MiXCR, TCRdb called clones anew from the PCR reads. Here the sample spans around 12,000 clones, approximately 32% being singletons. The material sequenced was tumor tissue. The receptors were sampled from a female donor with papillary thyroid cancer or a benign thyroid nodule (not recorded which). Some clones in this sample may be carry-over from other donors' samples. The CDR3 runs from the conserved cysteine through the conserved F or W. A D gene is named only where the DNA matches it firmly. Clone size is not always given. Where it is, it says once, few, many or a class for expanded clones.

>NA|medium-sized|TRBJ1-2|TRBV6-1
TGTGCCAGCTTGGCTTGGGCAGGGGAAGGCTATGGCTACACCTTC
CASLAWAGEGYGYTF
>TRBD1|NA|TRBJ1-2|TRBV5-1
TGCGCCAGCAGCTCATCCGGGACAGGGGGCCATGGCTACACCTTC
CASSSSGTGGHGYTF
>TRBD2|NA|TRBJ2-5|TRBV9
TGTGCCAGCAGCCAGACTAGCGGGGGGTCCCGTTACCAAGAGACCCAGTACTTC
CASSQTSGGSRYQETQYF
>NA|NA|TRBJ2-7|TRBV29-1
TGCAGCGCGCTGCGATTGGGCGAGCAGTACTTC
CSALRLGEQYF
>NA|medium-sized|TRBJ1-1|TRBV15
TGTGCCACCGGGGCTACCAAAAGGACTGAAGCTTTCTTT
CATGATKRTEAFF
>NA|NA|TRBJ2-4|TRBV6-5
TGTGCCAGCAGTTACTCCTTCGCTAACAAAAACATTCAGTACTTC
CASSYSFANKNIQYF
>NA|medium-sized|TRBJ2-1|TRBV6-1
TGTGCCAGCAGTGAAGCCAACCGGGATGAGCAGTTCTTC
CASSEANRDEQFF
>NA|NA|TRBJ2-5|TRBV19
TGTGCCAGTGGTATAGGGCAGGGTCGTGGGACCCAGTACTTC
CASGIGQGRGTQYF
>NA|many|TRBJ2-5|TRBV3-1
TGTGCCAGCAGCCAAACAGGGGAGGGAGGAGAGACCCAGTACTTC
CASSQTGEGGETQYF
>NA|many|TRBJ1-4|TRBV5-1
TGCGCCAGCAGCTTCGAAAGGGATGGGGAAAAACTGTTTTTT
CASSFERDGEKLFF
>NA|NA|TRBJ1-1|TRBV6-1
TGTGCCAGCAGTGACCAGGGCAGAAACACTGAAGCTTTCTTT
CASSDQGRNTEAFF
>NA|few|TRBJ2-7|TRBV6-1
TGTGCCAGCAGTCCGGGACTTGCAGCCTACGAGCAGTACTTC
CASSPGLAAYEQYF
>NA|NA|TRBJ2-7|TRBV3-1
TGTGCCAGCAGCCAAGTATGGGACAACACCTACGAGCAGTACTTC
CASSQVWDNTYEQYF
>TRBD1|medium-sized|TRBJ1-2|TRBV20-1
TGCAGTGCTTTTAATCCGGGACAGGGAGTCTATGGCTACACCTTC
CSAFNPGQGVYGYTF
>NA|NA|TRBJ2-4|TRBV28
TGTGCCAGCAGTTCGACAGCGCTAAAAAACATTCAGTACTTC
CASSSTALKNIQYF
>NA|few|TRBJ1-5|TRBV12-3/TRBV12-4
TGTGCCAGCAGAGGGCAGACCAATCAGCCCCAGCATTTT
CASRGQTNQPQHF